This T cell receptor (beta chain) was obtained from a study of cytomegalovirus exposure and HLA in healthy donors (dated by TCRdb to about 2017). Concerning the study at large: According to an earlier analysis of a few hundred of the donors, about 190 million T cells yielded 120 million or so unique TCR beta sequences and roughly 280 Gb of sequence data. An early release that covered approximately 600 HLA-typed donors contained around 300 gigabases of sequencing data and roughly 84 million unique TCR sequences. Of the approximately 400 genotyped donors, 81% fell in the genetic ancestry cluster associated with self-reported Caucasian donors. The study aimed to test whether signatures of past pathogen exposure could be identified by cataloging public T cell receptors. The T cell repertoires of under 750 subjects were profiled by immunosequencing and related to cytomegalovirus serostatus. In addition to the first cohort of roughly 700 subjects, a separate validation cohort of 120 different subjects was used. The study combined high-throughput TCR immunosequencing, statistical association of individual TCRs with disease status, and machine learning to predict cytomegalovirus infection status. To study patterns of TCR occurrence, a later analysis re-analyzed previously published TCR beta repertoires from under 750 donors and added high-resolution HLA genotyping. In the later analysis, no new phenotypic data were used to find candidate immune exposures; instead, reliance was placed on TCR beta sequences and their occurrence across donors. To decide whether each TCR beta V gene segment behaved as functional or pseudogenic, an earlier analysis of some 600 of the donors relied on high-throughput TCR beta sequencing. Donor age, sex, ethnicity and CMV serostatus were compiled alongside the repertoire data. In a later genetic analysis, genome-wide SNP genotypes for about 55% of the roughly 700 donors were used, and that subset was treated as a discovery cohort. All discovery cohort repertoires had been generated using a single sequencing platform. Both class I and class II loci were covered by HLA typing, at four-digit resolution. The number of typed donors differed by locus: roughly 629-640 for A, B, C, DRB1 and DQB1; 500 to 550 for DQA1; about 600 for DPA1; and some 450 for DPB1. Because of strong linkage in the cohort, a handful of DR-DQ haplotypes were treated as single units for association and clustering. Among 398 genotyped donors of the cohort, an average of around 250,000 unique TCR beta nucleotide sequences was sequenced per donor, of which about 19% were non-productive. Overall study results and their limits: The earlier analysis of 587 of the donors excluded some 16 rarely observed V segments, including chromosome 9 orphons, because counts were too low. A later analysis found that TCR association rates varied across HLA loci, with DRB1 alleles showing the most associated TCRs and HLA-C alleles the fewest. Assigning TCR associations to individual alleles was difficult when HLA alleles, especially DR and DQ, strongly co-occurred. At a false discovery rate of 0.05, a later analysis linked roughly 17,000 TCR beta sequences to specific HLA alleles. Across donors, most TCR sequences were observed very rarely, whereas some public TCRs were present in many individuals. The authors suggested that the approach could potentially be extended to other disease states and immunological phenotypes. A later genetic analysis associated a missense DCLRE1C variant with V-gene and J-gene trimming of TCR beta chains, and an independent cohort replicated the association. The classifier was reported to diagnose cytomegalovirus status with high specificity and sensitivity in both the original cohort and the validation cohort. Three of the identified cytomegalovirus-associated TCR beta chains were confirmed in vitro to be specific for cytomegalovirus antigens. The only immune exposure information available for the cohort was CMV serostatus. A later analysis found that most CMV-associated TCR beta chains appeared HLA-restricted, with HLA associations seemingly driven largely by CMV exposure. According to a later genetic analysis, donors in an Asian-associated ancestry cluster had fewer N-insertions in productive TCRs than the approximately 630-donor mean. Because HLA typing was unavailable for some donors at each locus, only the typed subset was used in association tests. Linkage disequilibrium might explain the correlated functional status among segregating V segments, but an unknown experimental factor could not be excluded. A cluster of highly shared sequence variants was judged likely to be a technical artifact of the sequencing pipeline. In a later analysis, HLA-associated TCR beta chains showed more clonal expansion and lower generation probabilities than non-associated chains that were equally common. Only TCR beta chains were sequenced in this cohort, and the absence of alpha or paired-chain data limited detectable features. A total of fewer than 200 TCR beta chains were listed by the study as associated with cytomegalovirus. The presence/absence analyses assumed that sequencing depth was roughly uniform across donors, and that assumption may not be true. Broadly in line with IMGT annotations, most TCR beta V segments showed up in productive rearrangements about 87% or about 30% of the time in an earlier analysis of roughly 590 of the donors. Several of the top co-occurrence clusters appeared to be linked to parvovirus B19, influenza, CMV and Epstein-Barr virus, according to a later analysis. A further reported finding was that TCR beta sequences accurately predicted the HLA-A and HLA-B alleles for most subjects in the first cohort.

The cohort consisted of 650 to 700 healthy bone marrow donors. All cohort members were sampled while nominally healthy, although unrecorded immune exposures were likely present. The donor was CMV seropositive and belonged to the group of a few hundred seropositive cohort members. A peripheral blood sample was provided by each donor, and peripheral blood mononuclear cells were used for TCR beta sequencing. The Qiagen DNeasy Blood Extraction Kit was used to extract genomic DNA from the blood cell samples. The library was made by the immunoSEQ multiplex PCR assay. A mixture of 60 forward primers for TCR Vbeta segments and 13 reverse primers for TCR Jbeta segments was used in the multiplex PCR. The CDR3 region of rearranged TCR beta genes was amplified from genomic DNA with a multiplex PCR assay. The Illumina HiSeq System was used to sequence the amplified TCR beta libraries as 87-base-pair reads. On the authors' methods: A later analysis counted tens of millions of unique TCR beta chains across the 700 or so repertoires, and some 11 million of these chains were shared by at least two donors. A nearest-neighbor algorithm error-corrected the raw reads and collapsed the reads into unique sequences, merging closely related sequences to remove PCR and sequencing errors. V, D and J gene segments were assigned by aligning CDR3 sequences to IMGT reference sequences. For a sequence to be retained, at least a six-nucleotide match to both a V gene segment and a J gene segment was required. A rearrangement was called productive if the CDR3 had no stop codons and remained in frame with V and J, and every other rearrangement was called non-productive. Following IMGT convention, CDR3 was defined as the stretch from the second conserved V-encoded cysteine to the conserved J-encoded phenylalanine. The earlier analysis of about 610 of the donors excluded sequences that lacked an unambiguous match to a single V gene segment. In an earlier analysis of 450 to 750 of the donors, a V segment was called functional when productive rearrangements were above 56.7%, and segregating when the standard deviation between donors exceeded 5%. To diagnose cytomegalovirus status from the catalog of TCR beta chain sequences, a statistical classification framework was built. In a later analysis, TCR nucleotide sequences were compared against IMGT/GENE-DB human TR gene sequences so that V and J genes could be assigned. A later analysis assigned CDR3 sequences and most-parsimonious VDJ recombination scenarios with the TCRdist pipeline. In a later analysis, every TCR beta chain was defined by the combination of its CDR3 amino acid sequence and its V-gene family, and reads without a unique V-gene family were dropped. A later analysis removed several hundred highly shared, low-generation-probability nucleotide sequences to deal with suspected cross-contamination and a sequencing artifact. A later analysis calculated a clonal expansion index for each public chain from normalized within-repertoire ranks of inferred template counts. A later analysis computed generation probabilities with a VDJ recombination model fitted to out-of-frame rearrangements, and checked the results against IGoR. In a later analysis, TCR-TCR, TCR-HLA and TCR-CMV co-occurrence was scored with hypergeometric tests, and a repertoire-size bias correction was applied to TCR pairs. In a later analysis, false discovery rates were estimated by permuting HLA or CMV assignments 20 times. A later analysis grouped co-occurring TCRs with DBSCAN, adding TCRdist sequence similarity when clustering within HLA-allele-positive subsets. Repertoires with fewer than 30,000 or more than 120,000 public chains, plus five repertoires with anomalous nucleotide sharing, were excluded from co-occurrence clustering. Held by TCRdb, this immuneACCESS table contains in-frame sequences only and omits some clones. Under half of the omission traces to an unresolved V gene where checked; the cause of the rest is unknown. V, J and clone size are those of that table, while D and trimming were read from the DNA. The sample table shows approximately 150,000 clones, and 80% are seen once. Of the sample, about 9.7% is held by the ten largest clones.

In the case of this clone: Its cognate antigen has yet to be identified. The record has no base qualities; no much larger clone is one base away.

The sequence was obtained from a young man in good health and CMV-seropositive. What was sequenced was PBMCs.

The nucleotide sequence reads TGTGCCAGCAGCTTTTTAACTAGCGGGAGTGACGAGCAGTACTTC. It is translated as CASSFLTSGSDEQYF. The sequence is built from TRBV7-9 and TRBJ2-7; TRBD2 lines up with 11 middle nucleotides. As encoded in the germline V gene (reference sequence), CDR1 is SEHNR while CDR2 is FQNEAQ. Inclusive of the bounding cysteine and phenylalanine, the CDR3 is 15 residues long. The entry retains the CDR3 DNA only, 45 bases that are in frame from base 1. The germline V and J ends show losses of 3 bases and 5 bases respectively, and no gene match explains 6 bases of the junction.